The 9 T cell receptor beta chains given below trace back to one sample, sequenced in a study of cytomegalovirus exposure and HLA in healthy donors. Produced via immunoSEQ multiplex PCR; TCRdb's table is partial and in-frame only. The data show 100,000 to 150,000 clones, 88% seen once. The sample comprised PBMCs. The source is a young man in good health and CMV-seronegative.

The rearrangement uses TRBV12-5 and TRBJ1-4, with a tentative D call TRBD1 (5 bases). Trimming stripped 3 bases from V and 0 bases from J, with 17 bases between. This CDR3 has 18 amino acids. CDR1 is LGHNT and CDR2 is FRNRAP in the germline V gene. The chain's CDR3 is CASGFFDGGPATNEKLFF. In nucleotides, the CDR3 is TGTGCTAGTGGTTTTTTTGACGGGGGTCCGGCAACTAATGAAAAACTGTTTTTT.

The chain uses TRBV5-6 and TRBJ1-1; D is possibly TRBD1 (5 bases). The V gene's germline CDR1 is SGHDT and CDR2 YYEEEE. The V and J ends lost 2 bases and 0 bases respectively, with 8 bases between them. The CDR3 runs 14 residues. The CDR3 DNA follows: TGTGCCAGCAGCTTCCGCAGGGTGAACACTGAAGCTTTCTTT. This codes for CASSFRRVNTEAFF.

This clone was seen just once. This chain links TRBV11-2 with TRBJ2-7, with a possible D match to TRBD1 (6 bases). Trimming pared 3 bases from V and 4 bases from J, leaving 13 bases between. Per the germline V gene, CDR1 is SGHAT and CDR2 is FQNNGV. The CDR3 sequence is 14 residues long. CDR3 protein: CASSFSQGFYEQYF. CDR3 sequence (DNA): TGTGCCAGCAGCTTTAGTCAGGGGTTTTACGAGCAGTACTTC. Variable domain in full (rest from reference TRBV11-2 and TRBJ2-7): EAGVAQSPRYKIIEKRQSVAFWCNPISGHATLYWYQQILGQGPKLLIQFQNNGVVDDSQLPKDRFSAERLKGVDSTLKIQPAKLEDSAVYLCASSFSQGFYEQYFGPGTRLTVT.

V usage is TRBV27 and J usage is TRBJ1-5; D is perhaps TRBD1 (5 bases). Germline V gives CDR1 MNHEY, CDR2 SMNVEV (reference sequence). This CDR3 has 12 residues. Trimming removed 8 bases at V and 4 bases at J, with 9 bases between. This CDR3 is CASGSGNQPQHF. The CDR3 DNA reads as TGTGCCAGCGGGTCAGGGAATCAGCCCCAGCATTTT.

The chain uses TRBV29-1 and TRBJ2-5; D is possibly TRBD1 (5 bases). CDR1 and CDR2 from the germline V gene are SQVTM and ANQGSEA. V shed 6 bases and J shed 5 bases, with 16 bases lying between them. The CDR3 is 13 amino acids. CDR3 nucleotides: TGCAGCGTACAGGACCCTCTTGGGGAGACCCAGTACTTC. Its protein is CSVQDPLGETQYF. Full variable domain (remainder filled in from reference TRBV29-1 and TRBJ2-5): SAVISQKPSRDICQRGTSLTIQCQVDSQVTMMFWYRQQPGQSLTLIATANQGSEATYESGFVIDKFPISRPNLTFSTLTVSNMSPEDSSIYLCSVQDPLGETQYFGPGTRLLVL.

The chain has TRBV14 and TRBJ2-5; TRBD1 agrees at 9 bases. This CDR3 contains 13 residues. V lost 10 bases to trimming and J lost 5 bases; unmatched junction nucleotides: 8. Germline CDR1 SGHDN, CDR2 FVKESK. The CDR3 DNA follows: TGTGCCAAATACAGGGGGCGAGGGGAGACCCAGTACTTC. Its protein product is CAKYRGRGETQYF.

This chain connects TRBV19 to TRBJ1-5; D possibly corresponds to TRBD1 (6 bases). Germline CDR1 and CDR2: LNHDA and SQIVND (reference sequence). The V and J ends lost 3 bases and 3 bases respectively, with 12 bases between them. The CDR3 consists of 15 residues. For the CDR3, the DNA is TGTGCCAGTAGTATTTTGGACAGAGCCAATCAGCCCCAGCATTTT. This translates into CASSILDRANQPQHF.

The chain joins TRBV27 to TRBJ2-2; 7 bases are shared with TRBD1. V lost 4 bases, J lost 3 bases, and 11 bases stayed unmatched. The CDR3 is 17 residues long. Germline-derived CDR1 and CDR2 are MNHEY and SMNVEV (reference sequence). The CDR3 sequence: CASSYVRRDRYTGELFF. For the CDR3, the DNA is TGTGCCAGCAGTTATGTGCGCCGGGACAGATACACCGGGGAGCTGTTTTTT.

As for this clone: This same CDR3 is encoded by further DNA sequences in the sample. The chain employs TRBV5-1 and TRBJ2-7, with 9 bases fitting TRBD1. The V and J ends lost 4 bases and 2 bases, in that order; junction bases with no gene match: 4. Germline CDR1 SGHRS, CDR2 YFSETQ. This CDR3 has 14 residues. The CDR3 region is CASSLRQGAYEQYF. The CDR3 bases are TGCGCCAGCAGCCTAAGACAGGGGGCCTACGAGCAGTACTTC.